Below, 14 T cell receptor beta chains from the same sample are listed, as sequenced in a study of lymphopenia after photon versus proton radiotherapy. Repertoires were generated with immunoSEQ multiplex PCR, while TCRdb's copy carries only in-frame clones and drops some. The table records 55,000 to 70,000 clones, approximately 90% of them present only once. The starting material was peripheral blood, obtained from a patient treated with photon-based radiotherapy. The receptors were sampled from a woman between 70 and 85 years old with pancreatic cancer.

The rearrangement uses TRBV5-1 and TRBJ2-1; a weak D match, TRBD1 (5 bases). Germline CDR1 reads SGHRS; CDR2 reads YFSETQ. V gave up 4 bases and J gave up 8 bases, with 19 bases separating them. This CDR3 contains 15 residues. The CDR3, as DNA: TGCGCCAGCAGCAACCAGGGTGCGAGTCCGGATGAGCAGTTCTTC. It codes for CASSNQGASPDEQFF. The entire variable domain, with the rest obtained from reference TRBV5-1 and TRBJ2-1, is as follows: KAGVTQTPRYLIKTRGQQVTLSCSPISGHRSVSWYQQTPGQGLQFLFEYFSETQRNKGNFPGRFSGRQFSNSRSEMNVSTLELGDSALYLCASSNQGASPDEQFFGPGTRLTVL.

This chain links TRBV11-2 with TRBJ2-7, with 8 nucleotides matching TRBD2. The J segment lost 6 bases and the V segment lost 3 bases, leaving 7 bases of the junction unmatched. Germline V gives CDR1 SGHAT, CDR2 FQNNGV. The CDR3 is made up of 14 amino acids. DNA of the CDR3: TGTGCCAGCAGCTTGGAGACTAGCGTTCGCGAGCAGTACTTC. Translation: CASSLETSVREQYF.

The J gene is TRBJ2-1, the V gene TRBV15; D remains ambiguous. CDR1 is LNHNV and CDR2 is YYDKDF in the germline V gene (reference sequence). Trimming took off 3 bases at V and 6 bases at J, with 9 bases between the two ends. CDR3 length: 13 residues. The CDR3: CATSSGKRNEQFF. In DNA, the CDR3 is TGTGCCACCAGCAGCGGAAAACGCAATGAGCAGTTCTTC. Full variable domain (remainder filled in from reference TRBV15 and TRBJ2-1): DAMVIQNPRYQVTQFGKPVTLSCSQTLNHNVMYWYQQKSSQAPKLLFHYYDKDFNNEADTPDNFQSRRPNTSFCFLDIRSPGLGDTAMYLCATSSGKRNEQFFGPGTRLTVL.

The chain's CDR3 is CASSQGYRGGYTF. The CDR3 DNA reads TGTGCCAGCAGCCAAGGTTACAGGGGCGGCTACACCTTC. The chain carries TRBV14 and TRBJ1-2; 7 bases align to TRBD1. After removal of 1 base from V and 8 bases from J, the junction contained 4 bases not matched to a gene. This CDR3 comprises 13 residues. CDR1 and CDR2 (germline): SGHDN, FVKESK.

The chain joins TRBV9 to TRBJ2-3; D may correspond to TRBD1 or TRBD2 (7 bases each). The V end was cut by 4 bases, the J end by 3 bases, with 21 bases between. Germline assignment: CDR1 SGDLS and CDR2 YYNGEE. The CDR3 runs 17 residues. CDR3 in amino acids: CASSTQGRGRGTDTQYF. The CDR3 coding sequence is TGTGCCAGCAGCACCCAGGGGAGGGGGCGAGGGACAGATACGCAGTATTTT. The full variable domain, its missing parts supplied by reference TRBV9 and TRBJ2-3, is DSGVTQTPKHLITATGQRVTLRCSPRSGDLSVYWYQQSLDQGLQFLIQYYNGEERAKGNILERFSAQQFPDLHSELNLSSLELGDSALYFCASSTQGRGRGTDTQYFGPGTRLTVL.

CDR3 sequence: CATSRVGGGQPQHF. The CDR3 bases are TGTGCCACCAGCAGAGTGGGTGGGGGTCAGCCCCAGCATTTT. The chain carries TRBV15 and TRBJ1-5; D is perhaps TRBD1 (5 bases). Germline V gene lookup returns CDR1 LNHNV and CDR2 YYDKDF (reference sequence). The CDR3 sequence is 14 residues long. Trimming cost V 1 base and J 6 bases, with 10 bases left between them.

The rearrangement links TRBV28 to TRBJ1-2; the D is unclear. The length of the CDR3 is 12 residues. CDR1 is MDHEN and CDR2 is SYDVKM in the germline V gene. With 7 bases removed from V and 2 bases from J, the gap between germline ends came to 8 bases. The CDR3 sequence: CASIMRNYGYTF. Here the CDR3 DNA reads TGTGCCAGCATAATGAGGAACTATGGCTACACCTTC.

CDR3 nucleotides: TGCAGCGTCCTCACCCAGGACAGGGGCTCCTACGAGCAGTACTTC. Protein sequence: CSVLTQDRGSYEQYF. This chain connects TRBV29-1 to TRBJ2-7; 9 positions agree with TRBD1. Germline V CDR1 and CDR2: SQVTM, ANQGSEA. The CDR3 length is 15 residues. The trim removed 6 bases at V and 0 bases at J, leaving 9 bases unmatched.

The genes are TRBV29-1 and TRBJ2-7; D remains unclear. The CDR3 contains 13 residues. V lost 4 bases, J lost 0 bases, and 10 bases lay in between. CDR1 is SQVTM, CDR2 ANQGSEA, per germline. Here the CDR3 DNA reads TGCAGCGTTGTGATGGGTTTCTCCTACGAGCAGTACTTC. It encodes CSVVMGFSYEQYF.

The chain joins TRBV5-8 to TRBJ1-1; D is undetermined. The germline gives CDR1 SGHTS, CDR2 YDEGEE. Trimming cost V 1 base and J 5 bases, with 12 bases left between them. The CDR3 runs to 14 residues. CDR3 nucleotide sequence: TGTGCCAGCAGCTTGACCCGGACCGGTACTGAAGCTTTCTTT. This codes for CASSLTRTGTEAFF.

This chain links TRBV5-1 with TRBJ2-7; tentatively, D is TRBD1 (5 bases). CDR3 length: 13 amino acids. Trimming removed 0 bases from V and 6 bases from J, with 10 bases in between. Germline CDR1 SGHRS, CDR2 YFSETQ. DNA for the CDR3: TGCGCCAGCAGCTTGGAGGCAGGGTTCGAGCAGTACTTC. Encoded protein: CASSLEAGFEQYF.

A single count supports this clone. The chain employs TRBV19 and TRBJ1-1; 8 nucleotides align to TRBD1. Germline assignment: CDR1 LNHDA and CDR2 SQIVND (reference sequence). The V gene end was trimmed by 6 bases and the J gene end by 0 bases; junction bases not matched to a gene: 3. The CDR3 loop spans 14 amino acids. In DNA form, the CDR3 reads TGTGCCAGTAGCCGACAGGGGATGAACACTGAAGCTTTCTTT. Its translation is CASSRQGMNTEAFF.

The gene calls are TRBV4-2 and TRBJ2-2; D call uncertain. The CDR3 runs 14 residues. V dropped 0 bases and J dropped 5 bases, with 7 bases sitting between them. Germline V CDR1 and CDR2: LGHNA, YNFKEQ. The CDR3 region has the DNA TGTGCCAGCAGCCAAGAGAGTACTACCGGGGAGCTGTTTTTT. It codes for CASSQESTTGELFF.

This sequence joins TRBV28 and TRBJ2-7, with D uncertain. V gave up 3 bases and J gave up 2 bases, with 11 bases separating them. Germline assignment: CDR1 MDHEN and CDR2 SYDVKM. This CDR3 has 14 amino acids. CDR3 residues: CASSLGPKTYEQYF. DNA for the CDR3: TGTGCCAGCAGTTTGGGTCCGAAGACCTACGAGCAGTACTTC.